The source of this T cell receptor (beta chain) is a study of somatic mutations in cytotoxic T cells in rheumatoid arthritis. The protocol was immunoSEQ multiplex PCR, while the TCRdb copy is restricted to in-frame clones and leaves out a portion. The data contain about 25,000 clones, around 80% of them seen just once; the ten biggest clones take up approximately 5.3%. Germline lookup yields CDR1 SEHNR and CDR2 FQNEAQ (reference sequence). This CDR3 has 15 residues. The V end was cut by 3 bases, the J end by 5 bases, with 16 bases between. The chain links TRBV7-9 to TRBJ1-1; possibly TRBD1 for D (5 bases). Sequencing input: CD8+ T cells sorted from blood. The TCR was taken from a man between 45 and 60 years old in good health. The CDR3 reads CASSLGGVSVTEAFF. The DNA of the CDR3 is TGTGCCAGCAGCTTGGGGGGGGTTTCGGTGACTGAAGCTTTCTTT.